The following is a TCR beta chain sequence with its context. Clones were sequenced by immunoSEQ multiplex PCR, and TCRdb holds only the in-frame ones, with some missing. The table has roughly 53,000 clones, roughly 81% seen once. The CDR3 extends over 13 amino acids. The V gene lost 0 bases and the J gene lost 10 bases, with 10 bases spanning the gap. Per germline, CDR1 SEHNR and CDR2 FQNEAQ (reference sequence). The sample originates from a study of radiotherapy plus CTLA-4 blockade in lung cancer. Study-wide background: Objective responses occurred in around 18% of patients; around 28% had disease control.

The sequenced sample was peripheral blood, obtained from a patient treated with radiotherapy plus ipilimumab. The receptor's source is a human donor with non-small cell lung cancer whose response to radiotherapy plus ipilimumab could not be evaluated. The V and J genes are TRBV7-9 and TRBJ2-1, with unresolved D. The CDR3: CASSLAPMQEQFF. CDR3 sequence (DNA): TGTGCCAGCAGCTTAGCGCCGATGCAGGAGCAGTTCTTC.